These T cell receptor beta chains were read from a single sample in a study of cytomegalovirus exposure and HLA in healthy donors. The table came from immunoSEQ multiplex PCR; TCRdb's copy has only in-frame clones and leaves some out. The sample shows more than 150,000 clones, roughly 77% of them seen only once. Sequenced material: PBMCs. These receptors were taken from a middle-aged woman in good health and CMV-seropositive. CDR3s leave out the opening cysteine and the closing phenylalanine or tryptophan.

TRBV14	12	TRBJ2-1	ASMDKSSYNEQF
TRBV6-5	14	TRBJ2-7	ASSYLRRGGPYEQY
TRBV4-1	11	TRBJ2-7	ASSRTAPYEQY
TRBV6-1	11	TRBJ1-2	ASSDVVSYGYT
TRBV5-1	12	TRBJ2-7	ASSWGTAHGEQY
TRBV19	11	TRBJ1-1	ASSMVQGAEAF
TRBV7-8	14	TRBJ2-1	ASSPLLGTSNNEQF
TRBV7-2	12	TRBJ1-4	ASSLDQGLEKLF
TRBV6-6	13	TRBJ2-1	ASSFVGTSGREQF
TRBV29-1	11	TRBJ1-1	SVVRELNTEAF
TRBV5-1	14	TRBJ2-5	ASSMRLAGAQETQY
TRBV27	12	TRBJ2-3	ASSPLYLQETAY
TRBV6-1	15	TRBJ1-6	ASSEADRVVGNSPLH
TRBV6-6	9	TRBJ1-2	ASSTTYGYT
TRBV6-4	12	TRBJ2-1	ASSDSARRGEQF
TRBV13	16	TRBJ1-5	ASSLESTGASGNQPQH
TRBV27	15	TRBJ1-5	ASSLIYGGNDYQPQH
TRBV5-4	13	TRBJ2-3	ASTPTGVTTDTQY
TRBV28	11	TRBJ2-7	ASNLARSYEQY
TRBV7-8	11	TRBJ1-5	ASSSQGNQPQH
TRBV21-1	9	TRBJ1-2	ASSKRYGYT
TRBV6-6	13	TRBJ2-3	ASSFPGTSTDTQY
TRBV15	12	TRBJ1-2	ATSRRGRHYGYT
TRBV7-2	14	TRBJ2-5	ASSSTALREGETQY
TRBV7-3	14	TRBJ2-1	ASSLTWGEGLNEQF
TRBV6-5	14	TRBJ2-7	ASSSHTTSGSKEQY
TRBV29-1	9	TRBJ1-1	SVEAGTEAF
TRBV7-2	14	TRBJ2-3	ASSSTSGRPTDTQY
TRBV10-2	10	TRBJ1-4	ASSTGDEKLF
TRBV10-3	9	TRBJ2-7	AISESSEQY
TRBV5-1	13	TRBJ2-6	ASTRADSGANVLT
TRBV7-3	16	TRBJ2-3	ASSRSSPGLANTDTQY
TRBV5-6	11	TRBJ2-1	ASSFGEPNEQF
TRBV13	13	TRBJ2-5	ASSPLGGRQETQY
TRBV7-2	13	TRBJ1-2	ASSLSAAFNYGYT
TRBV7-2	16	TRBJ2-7	ASSPRTRSGGKGDEQY
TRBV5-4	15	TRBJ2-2	ASSLSEAGAMAGELF
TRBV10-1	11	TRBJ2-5	ASSAGTSENQY
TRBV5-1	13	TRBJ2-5	ASSLATGRGETQY
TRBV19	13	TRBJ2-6	ASSLGHSGANVLT